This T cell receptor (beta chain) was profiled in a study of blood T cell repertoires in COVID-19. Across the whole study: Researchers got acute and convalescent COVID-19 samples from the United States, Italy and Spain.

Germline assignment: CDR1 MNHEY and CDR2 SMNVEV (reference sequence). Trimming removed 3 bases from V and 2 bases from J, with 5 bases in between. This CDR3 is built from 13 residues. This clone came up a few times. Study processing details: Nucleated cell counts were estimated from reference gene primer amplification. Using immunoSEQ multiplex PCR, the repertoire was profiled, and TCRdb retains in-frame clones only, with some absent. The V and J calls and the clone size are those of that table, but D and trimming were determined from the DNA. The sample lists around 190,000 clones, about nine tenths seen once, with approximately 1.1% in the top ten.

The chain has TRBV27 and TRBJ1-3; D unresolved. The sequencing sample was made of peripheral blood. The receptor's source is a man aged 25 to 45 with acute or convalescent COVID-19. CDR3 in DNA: TGTGCCAGCAGTTTTTATCCTGGAAACACCATATATTTT. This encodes CASSFYPGNTIYF.